Each of the 15 T cell receptor beta chains below was sequenced from the same sample in a study of shared T cell receptors in the human thymus. TCRdb's table, derived via immunoSEQ multiplex PCR, lists solely in-frame clones and lacks some. The sample holds more than 300,000 clones, 95% seen once. Specimen: thymocytes. The receptors stem from a human donor.

This chain joins TRBV5-3 and TRBJ2-1; D gene unclear. Being an ORF, TRBV5-3 has a function that is uncertain. The CDR3 length is 14 residues. V gave up 0 bases and J gave up 5 bases, with 9 bases separating them. The CDR3 region is CARSLVLLDNEQFF. CDR3 bases: TGTGCCAGAAGCTTGGTATTATTAGACAATGAGCAGTTCTTC.

The chain couples TRBV2 to TRBJ2-7; possibly TRBD2 for D (9 bases). Germline CDR1 and CDR2: SNHLY and FYNNEI. This CDR3 is built from 24 residues. Trimming removed 0 bases from V and 3 bases from J, with 39 bases in between. The CDR3 region is CASSEAPGQGDPPKAGGPGYEQYF. In nucleotides, the CDR3 is TGTGCCAGCAGTGAAGCCCCAGGACAGGGTGATCCCCCTAAAGCGGGAGGTCCTGGCTACGAGCAGTACTTC.

The chain employs TRBV11-2 and TRBJ2-7, with 7 bases fitting TRBD2. This CDR3 has 14 residues. Germline CDR1 is SGHAT and CDR2 is FQNNGV. V lost 1 base to trimming and J lost 7 bases; unmatched junction nucleotides: 7. The CDR3 sequence is CASSLALAAPEQYF. The CDR3 coding sequence is TGTGCCAGCAGCTTAGCGCTAGCGGCACCGGAGCAGTACTTC.

The chain couples TRBV28 to TRBJ1-4; the D is unclear. With 7 bases removed from V and 2 bases from J, the gap between germline ends came to 11 bases. The CDR3 length is 14 residues. CDR1 is MDHEN and CDR2 is SYDVKM in the germline V gene. This chain's CDR3 is CASTLRTTNEKLFF. CDR3 DNA: TGTGCCAGCACCCTCCGGACTACTAATGAAAAACTGTTTTTT.

This clone was picked up one time. This sample includes further DNA sequences coding for the same CDR3. The rearrangement joins TRBV27 to TRBJ2-5; D remains unclear. V was clipped by 4 bases and J by 1 base, with 7 bases between them. The CDR3 runs to 13 residues. The germline V gene encodes CDR1 MNHEY and CDR2 SMNVEV (reference sequence). The chain's CDR3 is CASSSGFQETQYF. CDR3 bases: TGTGCCAGCAGTTCTGGTTTCCAAGAGACCCAGTACTTC.

The chain recombines TRBV6-5 with TRBJ2-6; possible D gene TRBD2, 6 bases. The CDR3 runs to 15 residues. From germline, CDR1 is MNHEY and CDR2 SVGAGI. V was trimmed by 2 bases and J by 2 bases, leaving 7 bases between them. The CDR3 DNA reads TGTGCCAGCAGTTACGGGGGGACTGGGGCCAACGTCCTGACTTTC. It is translated as CASSYGGTGANVLTF.

The chain couples TRBV27 to TRBJ2-1; D may be TRBD1 or TRBD2 (5 bases each). Trimming pared 8 bases from V and 2 bases from J, leaving 13 bases between. The CDR3 runs to 14 residues. Germline V gives CDR1 MNHEY, CDR2 SMNVEV (reference sequence). CDR3 DNA: TGTGCCAGCGCCGGGACGGTTCCCTACAATGAGCAGTTCTTC. Its translation is CASAGTVPYNEQFF.

The rearrangement joins TRBV5-4 to TRBJ1-2, with D unclear. Germline V gene lookup returns CDR1 SGHNT and CDR2 YYREEE (reference sequence). The length of the CDR3 is 13 residues. Trimming removed 1 base at V and 8 bases at J, with 12 bases between. The DNA for the CDR3 is TGTGCCAGCAGCTTGAAGGGTAGAGACGGCTACACCTTC. Translating it yields CASSLKGRDGYTF.

V usage is TRBV2 and J usage is TRBJ2-3, with D possibly matching TRBD2 (6 bases). V was trimmed by 7 bases and J by 3 bases, leaving 14 bases between them. Looked up from germline, CDR1 is SNHLY and CDR2 is FYNNEI. The CDR3 totals 14 residues. The CDR3: CASTPVRGTDTQYF. The CDR3 bases are TGTGCCAGCACCCCAGTCCGGGGGACAGATACGCAGTATTTT.

The chain has TRBV5-6 and TRBJ2-7; no definite D call. CDR1 is SGHDT, CDR2 YYEEEE, per germline. The CDR3 contains 15 residues. V was clipped by 0 bases and J by 4 bases, with 14 bases between them. CDR3 in DNA: TGTGCCAGCAGCTTGGTGGCCCGGGTAGGGTACGAGCAGTACTTC. It specifies CASSLVARVGYEQYF.

The chain employs TRBV2 and TRBJ2-2; 7 positions match TRBD2. V shed 7 bases, J shed 5 bases, and the junction held 10 bases outside the gene matches. The germline V gene encodes CDR1 SNHLY and CDR2 FYNNEI. The CDR3 is 15 amino acids. The CDR3 nucleotides are TGTGCCAGCACCCTAGGCGGGAGCGGTACCGGGGAGCTGTTTTTT. It is translated as CASTLGGSGTGELFF.

The V gene is TRBV28, the J gene TRBJ2-5, with 7 positions matching TRBD2. Germline CDR1 reads MDHEN; CDR2 reads SYDVKM. This CDR3 region has 21 residues. With V trimmed by 4 bases and J by 0 bases, 23 bases remained unmatched. The chain's CDR3 is CASSSPSASGPEAPYQETQYF. The CDR3, as DNA: TGTGCCAGCAGTTCGCCCTCGGCTAGCGGACCGGAAGCCCCGTACCAAGAGACCCAGTACTTC.

Only one count was recorded for this clone. This rearrangement joins TRBV5-6 to TRBJ1-2; 8 nucleotides line up with TRBD1. The CDR3 totals 18 residues. In germline, CDR1 is SGHDT, CDR2 YYEEEE. V was clipped by 5 bases and J by 3 bases; unmatched bases: 18. CDR3 nucleotide sequence: TGTGCCAGCAGGCGTCCGGGACAGGCCCCCCGGGTTGACTATGGCTACACCTTC. Translation: CASRRPGQAPRVDYGYTF.

The rearrangement uses TRBV9 and TRBJ2-5; TRBD1 or TRBD2 may be the D gene (5 bases each). V was cut by 3 bases and J by 6 bases, with 15 bases left in between. CDR3 length: 14 amino acids. From germline, CDR1 is SGDLS and CDR2 YYNGEE. In DNA, the CDR3 is TGTGCCAGCAGCGCCCGGGACCAGCCTCAGACCCAGTACTTC. It translates to CASSARDQPQTQYF.

The rearrangement links TRBV19 to TRBJ2-3; D unclear. The V gene's germline CDR1 is LNHDA and CDR2 SQIVND (reference sequence). V lost 3 bases to trimming and J lost 4 bases, with 8 bases between them. The CDR3 spans 13 residues. CDR3 sequence reads: CASSIRFADTQYF. The CDR3 region has the DNA TGTGCCAGTAGTATCCGCTTCGCAGATACGCAGTATTTT.